These 25 T cell receptor beta chains came from one sample sequenced in a study of cytomegalovirus exposure and HLA in healthy donors. With 60 Vbeta and 13 Jbeta primers, the PCR was carried out. Using immunoSEQ multiplex PCR, the repertoire was profiled, and TCRdb retains in-frame clones only, with some absent. The sample data list 130,000 to 150,000 clones. The sequenced sample consisted of PBMCs. All receptors derive from a male donor in good health and CMV-seronegative.

This chain joins TRBV4-2 and TRBJ2-7; 9 bases are a match to TRBD2. Germline CDR1 LGHNA, CDR2 YNFKEQ. The CDR3 has 17 amino acids. Trimming cost V 0 bases and J 2 bases; bases outside gene matches: 8. The CDR3 region has the DNA TGTGCCAGCAGCCAAGAATCCCCTAGCGGGGCCACCTACGAGCAGTACTTC. Its translation: CASSQESPSGATYEQYF.

This chain links TRBV5-6 with TRBJ1-1; D ambiguous. Germline V gene lookup returns CDR1 SGHDT and CDR2 YYEEEE. Trimming removed 5 bases at V and 7 bases at J, with 15 bases between. The length of the CDR3 is 13 residues. CDR3 DNA: TGTGCCAGCAGTTGGCCCGGCCGACTTGAAGCTTTCTTT. Translation: CASSWPGRLEAFF.

For this clone: The sample contains more than one DNA sequence encoding this CDR3. Here the CDR3 reads CASSPQENTEAFF. CDR3 nucleotide sequence: TGTGCCAGCTCGCCGCAGGAAAACACTGAAGCTTTCTTT. The chain uses TRBV18 and TRBJ1-1; D remains ambiguous. The germline V gene has CDR1 KGHSH and CDR2 LQKENI. Deletions cut 6 bases from V and 2 bases from J, with 10 bases between. This CDR3 comprises 13 residues.

This chain joins TRBV20-1 and TRBJ2-7; maybe TRBD1 (6 bases). The CDR3 covers 11 residues. Trimming pared 5 bases from V and 6 bases from J, leaving 11 bases between. The germline V gene has CDR1 DFQATT and CDR2 SNEGSKA (reference sequence). CDR3 residues: CSAFTGSEQYF. The CDR3 DNA sequence: TGCAGTGCTTTTACAGGGAGCGAGCAGTACTTC.

The V and J genes are TRBV5-5 and TRBJ1-5; a possible D gene is TRBD1 (6 bases). The CDR3 totals 14 residues. Germline values: CDR1 SGHKS, CDR2 YYEKEE (reference sequence). Trimming left V 4 bases short and J 5 bases short, with 13 bases between. The DNA for the CDR3 is TGTGCCAGCAGCACCGGACAGTCTCATCAGCCCCAGCATTTT. Translated, it gives CASSTGQSHQPQHF.

The rearrangement joins TRBV15 to TRBJ1-5; possible D gene TRBD1, 6 bases. The CDR3 length is 15 residues. The V gene lost 5 bases and the J gene lost 2 bases, with 13 bases spanning the gap. Germline V gives CDR1 LNHNV, CDR2 YYDKDF (reference sequence). The CDR3: CATSYRTEGNQPQHF. CDR3 nucleotides: TGTGCCACCAGCTACCGGACAGAAGGCAATCAGCCCCAGCATTTT.

The chain carries TRBV5-1 and TRBJ1-2; 12 bases match TRBD1. V was clipped by 0 bases and J by 8 bases; unmatched bases: 8. The germline CDR1 and CDR2 sequences are SGHRS and YFSETQ. CDR3 length: 16 amino acids. CDR3 sequence reads: CASSLDVGTGGYGYTF. As DNA, the CDR3 is TGCGCCAGCAGCTTGGATGTTGGGACAGGGGGCTACGGCTACACCTTC.

The chain employs TRBV6-5 and TRBJ1-1, with a tentative D call TRBD1 (6 bases). CDR1 is MNHEY, CDR2 SVGAGI, per germline. The CDR3 extends over 13 amino acids. V was cut by 6 bases and J by 4 bases, with 12 bases left in between. As DNA, the CDR3 is TGTGCCAGCAGGAAGGGGGAGGGCACTGAAGCTTTCTTT. Amino acids: CASRKGEGTEAFF.

The chain joins TRBV9 to TRBJ2-2; D not certain. This CDR3 has 14 residues. Trimming shortened V by 4 bases and J by 7 bases, and 14 bases separated the two germline ends. The germline V gene has CDR1 SGDLS and CDR2 YYNGEE. The chain's CDR3 is CASSLSPLSGELFF. DNA of the CDR3: TGTGCCAGCAGCTTGTCCCCCCTGAGCGGGGAGCTGTTTTTT.

The chain combines TRBV15 with TRBJ1-1, with D perhaps TRBD1 (5 bases). CDR1 LNHNV and CDR2 YYDKDF come from the germline V gene (reference sequence). Between the trimmed V and J ends, which lost 8 bases and 4 bases, there was a span of 14 bases. The CDR3 consists of 13 residues. CDR3 amino acids: CATQRARATEAFF. The CDR3 DNA reads TGTGCCACCCAGCGTGCCAGGGCCACTGAAGCTTTCTTT.

The chain couples TRBV5-1 to TRBJ1-2; D may be TRBD1 (5 bases). Germline loops: CDR1 SGHRS, CDR2 YFSETQ. V dropped 1 base and J dropped 7 bases, with 29 bases sitting between them. The CDR3 sequence is 19 residues long. The DNA of the CDR3 is TGCGCCAGCAGCTTGAATCTACAGTTCGGCCCAGGGTCGACAGTTGGCTACACCTTC. Amino acids: CASSLNLQFGPGSTVGYTF.

The V and J genes are TRBV4-3 and TRBJ1-1, with D perhaps TRBD1 (6 bases). V lost 0 bases to trimming and J lost 3 bases, with 8 bases between them. Germline-derived CDR1 and CDR2 are LGHNA and YSLEER. This CDR3 spans 14 amino acids. This CDR3 is CASSQEQGYTEAFF. The CDR3 nucleotides are TGCGCCAGCAGCCAAGAACAGGGCTACACTGAAGCTTTCTTT.

CDR3 residues: CASSIYPGTGLTGGYTF. The CDR3 region has the DNA TGTGCCAGTAGTATCTACCCAGGGACAGGGTTAACCGGTGGCTACACCTTC. The chain carries TRBV19 and TRBJ1-2, with 9 nucleotides matching TRBD1. Per the germline V gene, CDR1 is LNHDA and CDR2 is SQIVND (reference sequence). V was pared by 3 bases and J by 7 bases, with 15 bases of the junction left unmatched. This CDR3 is 17 amino acids long.

A word on this clone: Germline and junction disagree at one end, which may indicate a read error. The rearrangement links TRBV9 to TRBJ2-1, with TRBD2 identical over 8 bases. CDR1 and CDR2 (germline): SGDLS, YYNGEE. The CDR3 is 17 amino acids. CDR3 DNA sequence: TGTGCCAGCAGCTTGCCTGCCCGGGGGGGCTCCTTCAATGAGCAGTTCTTC. This gives the protein CASSLPARGGSFNEQFF. The variable domain in full, with the rest retrieved from reference TRBV9 and TRBJ2-1, is DSGVTQTPKHLITATGQRVTLRCSPRSGDLSVYWYQQSLDQGLQFLIQYYNGEERAKGNILERFSAQQFPDLHSELNLSSLELGDSALYFCASSLPARGGSFNEQFFGPGTRLTVL.

The CDR3 spells CASSRRGGLPDTQYF. The CDR3 nucleotides are TGTGCCAGCAGTAGGCGGGGGGGCTTACCAGATACGCAGTATTTT. This chain joins TRBV27 and TRBJ2-3, with TRBD2 matching 9 bases. Germline V gene sequence: CDR1 MNHEY, CDR2 SMNVEV (reference sequence). This CDR3 spans 15 amino acids. V trimming: 5 bases; J trimming: 4 bases; junction bases outside the gene matches: 7.

The rearrangement uses TRBV27 and TRBJ2-1; no firm D call. Germline V gene lookup returns CDR1 MNHEY and CDR2 SMNVEV (reference sequence). V was clipped by 1 base and J by 1 base, with 11 bases between them. This CDR3 comprises 16 residues. CDR3 protein: CASSLYRVVSYNEQFF. The DNA for the CDR3 is TGTGCCAGCAGTTTATACCGGGTTGTGTCCTACAATGAGCAGTTCTTC.

This sequence joins TRBV7-7 and TRBJ2-1, with D possibly TRBD2 on 6 matching bases. V gave up 5 bases and J gave up 5 bases, with 16 bases separating them. This CDR3 contains 15 residues. Per the germline V gene, CDR1 is SSHAT and CDR2 is FNYEAQ (reference sequence). Here the CDR3 reads CASSRLMRGDNEQFF. The CDR3 DNA reads TGTGCCAGCAGCCGACTTATGCGGGGAGACAATGAGCAGTTCTTC.

The genes are TRBV18 and TRBJ1-4, with TRBD1 identical over 9 bases. Trimming took 1 base from V and 4 from J; bases not matched to a gene: 4. Germline values: CDR1 KGHSH, CDR2 LQKENI. The length of the CDR3 is 16 residues. In nucleotides, the CDR3 is TGTGCCAGCTCACCACTCTTGGGACAGGGTAATGAAAAACTGTTTTTT. Protein: CASSPLLGQGNEKLFF.

This chain uses TRBV6-1 with TRBJ2-3; D perhaps matches TRBD2 (5 bases). CDR3 length: 12 residues. V lost 9 bases, J lost 11 bases, and 18 bases lay in between. Germline V CDR1 and CDR2: MNHNS, SASEGT. CDR3 residues: CARGSNRGVQYF. CDR3 nucleotides: TGTGCCAGAGGCTCGAACCGGGGAGTGCAGTATTTT.

The chain links TRBV28 to TRBJ1-2, with D possibly being TRBD1 (6 bases). Trimming removed 5 bases at V and 5 bases at J, with 21 bases between. The CDR3 extends over 16 amino acids. Germline-derived CDR1 and CDR2 are MDHEN and SYDVKM. The CDR3 is CASSLLLTRQVYGYTF. Here the CDR3 DNA reads TGTGCCAGCAGTCTCCTTTTAACGAGACAGGTATATGGCTACACCTTC.

This chain joins TRBV19 and TRBJ1-5, with D perhaps TRBD1 (6 bases). V was shortened by 3 bases and J by 8 bases, with 26 bases between the two germline ends. This CDR3 is built from 18 residues. Germline CDR1 reads LNHDA; CDR2 reads SQIVND (reference sequence). The CDR3 DNA reads TGTGCCAGTAGTATGCTAAGGGACATCACTCGAGAAAATAAGCCCCAGCATTTT. Amino acids: CASSMLRDITRENKPQHF.

The CDR3 nucleotides are TGTGCCAGCAGTGAAGCGAGGACTAGCGACTACAATGAGCAGTTCTTC. Translating gives CASSEARTSDYNEQFF. The chain uses TRBV2 and TRBJ2-1, with TRBD2 matching 9 bases. Germline loops: CDR1 SNHLY, CDR2 FYNNEI. CDR3 length: 16 amino acids. V lost 0 bases, J lost 3 bases, and 3 bases stayed unmatched.

This chain links TRBV30 with TRBJ2-5, with D possibly matching TRBD2 (6 bases). The CDR3 runs to 14 residues. Germline CDR1 is GTSNPN and CDR2 is SVGIG (reference sequence). V was pared by 2 bases and J by 1 base, with 11 bases between. CDR3 loop: CAWSLGGSQETQYF. CDR3 in DNA: TGTGCCTGGAGTCTTGGGGGGAGCCAAGAGACCCAGTACTTC.

With regard to this clone: This sample also contains other DNA sequences that code for the same CDR3. The chain combines TRBV27 with TRBJ2-7; 7 positions match TRBD1. Germline CDR1 is MNHEY and CDR2 is SMNVEV (reference sequence). The V gene end was trimmed by 9 bases and the J gene end by 1 base; junction bases not matched to a gene: 9. The CDR3 has 14 residues. CDR3 DNA: TGTGCCAGTAACGAACAGGGGCAGTCCTACGAGCAGTACTTC. Residues: CASNEQGQSYEQYF.

In the case of this clone: The germline gene is not matched at one end of the junction; a read error may be the cause. The chain uses TRBV18 and TRBJ1-5; 9 nucleotides line up with TRBD1. CDR1 is KGHSH and CDR2 is LQKENI in the germline V gene. The CDR3 has 14 amino acids. CDR3 region: CASSPQGAESPQHF. CDR3 sequence (DNA): TGTGCCAGCTCTCCACAGGGGGCCGAGTCGCCCCAGCATTTT.